The 25 T cell receptor beta chains in this list originate from one sample, sequenced in a study of human thymus T cells. The data were produced by immunoSEQ multiplex PCR, yet TCRdb's version contains in-frame clones alone and is incomplete. The sample carries about 50,000 clones, roughly 94% recorded once. Sequencing used blood. The receptors were gathered from a girl less than two years old with a congenital heart defect but otherwise immunologically healthy.

The CDR3 sequence is CASSYRDRYSNQPQHF. The CDR3 nucleotides read TGTGCCAGCAGTTACCGGGACCGATATAGCAATCAGCCCCAGCATTTT. The V call is TRBV6-5, the J call TRBJ1-5; D may be TRBD1 (5 bases). Trimming pared 2 bases from V and 0 bases from J, leaving 11 bases between. The CDR3 spans 16 residues. The germline CDR1 and CDR2 sequences are MNHEY and SVGAGI.

The gene calls are TRBV4-1 and TRBJ1-1; unclear D gene. This CDR3 is built from 16 residues. Germline V gives CDR1 MGHRA, CDR2 YSYEKL. The ends were cut back, 1 base at V and 0 bases at J, with 12 bases in the middle. The CDR3 protein is CASSQVGPYMNTEAFF. The CDR3 nucleotides read TGCGCCAGCAGCCAAGTAGGGCCTTACATGAACACTGAAGCTTTCTTT.

The rearrangement uses TRBV6-4 and TRBJ2-1; 7 nucleotides agree with TRBD2. The V gene end was trimmed by 7 bases and the J gene end by 0 bases; junction bases not matched to a gene: 6. Per the germline V gene, CDR1 is MRHNA and CDR2 is SNTAGT. The CDR3 spans 15 residues. This chain's CDR3 is CASKITSDSYNEQFF. CDR3 DNA sequence: TGTGCCAGCAAGATCACTAGCGACTCCTACAATGAGCAGTTCTTC.

The V gene is TRBV7-2, the J gene TRBJ2-5, with 8 bases fitting TRBD2. CDR3 length equals 14 residues. The trim removed 7 bases at V and 4 bases at J, leaving 8 bases unmatched. Germline CDR1 and CDR2: SGHTA and FQGNSA. The CDR3 is CASTPGGNAETQYF. CDR3 DNA: TGTGCCAGCACCCCGGGGGGGAATGCAGAGACCCAGTACTTC.

This clone occurred once. The rearrangement links TRBV15 to TRBJ2-4; D uncertain. The CDR3 runs to 13 residues. Germline V gene sequence: CDR1 LNHNV, CDR2 YYDKDF (reference sequence). V dropped 3 bases and J dropped 6 bases, with 9 bases sitting between them. In DNA, the CDR3 is TGTGCCACCAGCAGCTCAGTGGGAAACATTCAGTACTTC. Its protein is CATSSSVGNIQYF.

This rearrangement joins TRBV4-1 to TRBJ2-3, with D unclear. The ends were cut back, 4 bases at V and 6 bases at J, with 8 bases in the middle. This CDR3 has 12 residues. Per the germline V gene, CDR1 is MGHRA and CDR2 is YSYEKL. The CDR3 region is CASSPVADTQYF. For the CDR3, the DNA is TGCGCCAGCAGCCCCGTTGCGGATACGCAGTATTTT.

This clone has just one count. The chain has TRBV19 and TRBJ2-1; TRBD2 matches at 14 bases. J gave up 4 bases and V 0 bases, and 8 bases lay outside the gene matches. Per germline, CDR1 LNHDA and CDR2 SQIVND (reference sequence). The CDR3 runs 19 residues. The CDR3 sequence: CASSIDGTSGRGGYNEQFF. The CDR3 DNA follows: TGTGCCAGTAGTATAGATGGGACTAGCGGGAGAGGGGGATACAATGAGCAGTTCTTC. The full variable domain, with the rest looked up from reference TRBV19 and TRBJ2-1, is DGGITQSPKYLFRKEGQNVTLSCEQNLNHDAMYWYRQDPGQGLRLIYYSQIVNDFQKGDIAEGYSVSREKKESFPLTVTSAQKNPTAFYLCASSIDGTSGRGGYNEQFFGPGTRLTVL.

This clone was counted between two and nine times. The chain carries TRBV9 and TRBJ1-2; D remains ambiguous. Germline-derived CDR1 and CDR2 are SGDLS and YYNGEE. CDR3 size: 18 residues. With 0 bases removed from V and 4 bases from J, the gap between germline ends came to 22 bases. The CDR3, as DNA: TGTGCCAGCAGCGTAGATCCCCACCCGGGCTCGAGAAGCTATGGCTACACCTTC. Amino acid sequence: CASSVDPHPGSRSYGYTF.

The J gene is TRBJ1-2, the V gene TRBV10-3; D gene ambiguous. The CDR3 is 13 residues long. Between the trimmed V and J ends, which lost 0 bases and 2 bases, there was a span of 4 bases. Germline V gene data show CDR1 as ENHRY and CDR2 as SYGVKD. The CDR3 region is CAISESGNYGYTF. CDR3 bases: TGTGCCATCAGTGAGTCTGGGAACTATGGCTACACCTTC.

V and J are TRBV4-1 and TRBJ1-2; D is ambiguous. In germline, CDR1 is MGHRA, CDR2 YSYEKL. The CDR3 has 15 residues. Trimming stripped 0 bases from V and 4 bases from J, with 12 bases between. CDR3 in amino acids: CASSQDLGRFYGYTF. The CDR3 DNA reads as TGCGCCAGCAGCCAAGACCTAGGACGGTTCTATGGCTACACCTTC.

The chain combines TRBV5-6 with TRBJ2-1, with TRBD1 identical over 8 bases. Trimming at V came to 3 bases and at J to 3 bases, leaving 5 bases not matched to a gene. CDR1 SGHDT and CDR2 YYEEEE come from the germline V gene. The CDR3 covers 15 residues. CDR3 amino acids: CASSSPGQVYNEQFF. Written as DNA, the CDR3 is TGTGCCAGCAGCTCCCCGGGACAGGTCTACAATGAGCAGTTCTTC.

The rearrangement joins TRBV11-2 to TRBJ2-7; TRBD2 might be the D (5 bases). The CDR3 loop spans 13 amino acids. Trimming pared 3 bases from V and 3 bases from J, leaving 9 bases between. In germline, CDR1 is SGHAT, CDR2 FQNNGV. The CDR3 loop is CASSLGDYYEQYF. The DNA for the CDR3 is TGTGCCAGCAGCTTGGGCGACTACTACGAGCAGTACTTC.

CDR3 region: CAISAGETQYF. The CDR3 nucleotides read TGTGCCATCAGTGCCGGGGAGACCCAGTACTTC. The chain uses TRBV10-3 and TRBJ2-5; D unresolved. The CDR3 runs to 11 residues. Deletions cut 4 bases from V and 5 bases from J, with 5 bases between. Germline-derived CDR1 and CDR2 are ENHRY and SYGVKD.

The V gene is TRBV21-1, the J gene TRBJ2-7; TRBD1 reflects the table's D call only, with no check against the DNA. TRBV21-1 corresponds to a pseudogene. The CDR3 is 20 amino acids. CDR3 nucleotide sequence: TGTGCCAGCAGCAAGGCCAGGACTGGGACAGCTCCCCGGAATTCCTACGAGCAGTACTTC. Translation gives CASSKARTGTAPRNSYEQYF.

The genes are TRBV10-3 and TRBJ1-4; D unresolved. The CDR3 runs 13 residues. The germline V and J ends were trimmed by 2 bases and 9 bases, with 10 bases remaining between them. Per germline, CDR1 ENHRY and CDR2 SYGVKD. The CDR3 DNA follows: TGTGCCATCAGTGAGGGATCCCGACAAAAACTGTTTTTT. Residues: CAISEGSRQKLFF.

This rearrangement joins TRBV7-2 to TRBJ2-7; 10 bases are a match to TRBD2. CDR3 length: 15 residues. Germline trimming cut 4 bases from V and 6 bases from J; bases unmatched to any gene: 9. Germline V gene sequence: CDR1 SGHTA, CDR2 FQGNSA. DNA of the CDR3: TGTGCCAGCAGCTCCCTAGCGGGAGTTCAGGCCGAGCAGTACTTC. It specifies CASSSLAGVQAEQYF. Using reference TRBV7-2 and TRBJ2-7 for the parts outside the CDR3, the full variable domain is GAGVSQSPSNKVTEKGKDVELRCDPISGHTALYWYRQSLGQGLEFLIYFQGNSAPDKSGLPSDRFSAERTGGSVSTLTIQRTQQEDSAVYLCASSSLAGVQAEQYFGPGTRLTVT.

The genes are TRBV5-1 and TRBJ2-7; 9 bases line up with TRBD1. V lost 5 bases to trimming and J lost 2 bases; unmatched junction nucleotides: 2. The V gene's germline CDR1 is SGHRS and CDR2 YFSETQ. CDR3 length: 13 residues. The CDR3 nucleotides read TGCGCCAGCAGTTGGGACAGGGCCTACGAGCAGTACTTC. Translated: CASSWDRAYEQYF.

This clone was observed once. The rearrangement links TRBV5-1 to TRBJ1-2; no firm D call. The CDR3 runs 15 residues. Germline V gives CDR1 SGHRS, CDR2 YFSETQ. V was cut by 4 bases and J by 2 bases, with 15 bases left in between. CDR3 bases: TGCGCCAGCAGCAAAGGGCCCCAGGAGAACTATGGCTACACCTTC. Its translation: CASSKGPQENYGYTF.

The chain combines TRBV12-5 with TRBJ1-1, with 7 positions matching TRBD1. From germline, CDR1 is LGHNT and CDR2 FRNRAP. The CDR3 spans 15 residues. V lost 2 bases, J lost 7 bases, and 10 bases stayed unmatched. CDR3 protein: CASGLLPGQLGEAFF. As DNA, the CDR3 is TGTGCTAGTGGTTTGCTACCGGGACAGCTTGGTGAAGCTTTCTTT.

J is TRBJ2-6 and V is TRBV7-9, with D hard to call. V was trimmed by 4 bases and J by 0 bases, leaving 7 bases between them. Germline loops: CDR1 SEHNR, CDR2 FQNEAQ (reference sequence). The CDR3 runs 15 residues. The CDR3 nucleotides are TGTGCCAGCAGCTCTCCCTACTCTGGGGCCAACGTCCTGACTTTC. Protein sequence: CASSSPYSGANVLTF.

J is TRBJ1-2 and V is TRBV10-3, with D tentatively TRBD1 (5 bases). V lost 7 bases and J 3 bases, leaving 12 bases between the germline ends. The CDR3 is 13 amino acids. CDR1 and CDR2 (germline): ENHRY, SYGVKD. The CDR3 DNA sequence: TGTGCCATCACCCAGGGAGGTCACTATGGCTACACCTTC. Translation gives CAITQGGHYGYTF.

V gene TRBV29-1 combines with J gene TRBJ2-1; 14 bases map to TRBD2. After removal of 7 bases from V and 3 bases from J, the junction contained 2 bases not matched to a gene. Germline CDR1 is SQVTM and CDR2 is ANQGSEA. CDR3 length equals 14 residues. CDR3 protein: CSAGTSGSYNEQFF. The CDR3 nucleotides read TGCAGCGCCGGGACTAGCGGGAGCTACAATGAGCAGTTCTTC.

The gene calls are TRBV5-1 and TRBJ1-5; weak D call: TRBD1 (5 bases). This CDR3 is 14 amino acids long. Germline-derived CDR1 and CDR2 are SGHRS and YFSETQ. V shed 0 bases and J shed 5 bases, with 9 bases lying between them. The DNA for the CDR3 is TGCGCCAGCAGCTTGGATTGGGGGGATCAGCCCCAGCATTTT. It encodes CASSLDWGDQPQHF.

CDR3 nucleotide sequence: TGTGCCAGCAGCTTAGTTGGGTACGAGCAGTACTTC. Residues: CASSLVGYEQYF. V usage is TRBV7-9 and J usage is TRBJ2-7; no definite D call. The V end lost 1 base, the J end lost 4 bases, and 5 bases lay between the germline ends. CDR1 is SEHNR, CDR2 FQNEAQ, per germline (reference sequence). CDR3 length: 12 amino acids.

The V call is TRBV9, the J call TRBJ2-7; 9 bases map to TRBD1. The CDR3 spans 15 residues. CDR1 SGDLS and CDR2 YYNGEE come from the germline V gene. Germline trimming cut 0 bases from V and 5 bases from J; bases unmatched to any gene: 6. The CDR3 nucleotides read TGTGCCAGCAGCGTAGGTACAGGGGGCCTCGACGAGCAGTACTTC. It translates to CASSVGTGGLDEQYF.